This T cell receptor beta chain appears in the sequencing data of a study of T cell repertoires in cytomegalovirus infection. This clonotype has a handful of counts. TCRdb analysed the reads with MiXCR anew, one entry per CDR3 protein. The sample yields approximately 500,000 distinct CDR3 sequences, approximately 16% seen once. The CDR3 runs to 13 residues. Trimming shortened V by 4 bases and J by 4 bases, and 10 bases separated the two germline ends. Germline V lookup: CDR1 MGHDK, CDR2 SYGVNS. Material for sequencing was CD8+ T cells from PBMCs. The chain employs TRBV25-1 and TRBJ1-2; weak D call: TRBD1 (5 bases). The clonotype originates from a human donor in good health (CMV status not recorded). Some clones in this sample may be carry-over from other donors' samples. The CDR3 protein is CASSVGLGYGYTF. CDR3 DNA: TGTGCCAGCAGTGTGGGACTGGGCTATGGCTACACCTTC.